This TCR beta chain was recovered during a study of early T cells in non-severe SARS-CoV-2 infection. Study-level information: Chains were not paired, and sequencing was done on bulk RNA from unsorted whole blood.

Molecules of cDNA were individually given unique molecular identifiers that were attached to them. Each CDR3 protein is one row after TCRdb ran MiXCR on the 5' RACE reads. The data hold tens of thousands of distinct CDR3 sequences, with 12% observed a single time. Sequenced material: whole blood. The TCR originated in an adult who was a healthcare worker with PCR-confirmed SARS-CoV-2 infection or an uninfected control (not recorded which).

The CDR3 DNA sequence: TGTGCCAGCAGCTTAGCCACAGGGGGCACAGATACGCAGTATTTT. It encodes CASSLATGGTDTQYF. The chain combines TRBV7-9 with TRBJ2-3; 7 bases fit TRBD1. V shed 0 bases and J 1 base; nucleotides not matched to a gene: 1. This CDR3 comprises 15 residues. The germline V gene has CDR1 SEHNR and CDR2 FQNEAQ (reference sequence). The full variable domain, rest sourced from reference TRBV7-9 and TRBJ2-3, is DTGVSQNPRHKITKRGQNVTFRCDPISEHNRLYWYRQTLGQGPEFLTYFQNEAQLEKSRLLSDRFSAERPKGSFSTLEIQRTEQGDSAMYLCASSLATGGTDTQYFGPGTRLTVL.